The 2 T cell receptor beta chains listed next were all sequenced from one sample in a study of graft-versus-host responses after intestinal transplantation (dated by TCRdb to 2020 to 2023). No antigens are known for them. Taken with the paper, the label for time point translates to: cells obtained before transplantation from donor or recipient. Receptors were amplified or captured by the immunoSEQ multiplex PCR assay. TCRdb's version of the immuneACCESS table is confined to in-frame rearrangements and falls short of the full clone set. An unresolved V gene accounts for under half of the shortfall where checked; the remainder is of unknown origin. Recorded for this sample are about 84,000 clones; less than 95% of them occurred a single time. The top ten clones comprise 0.3% to 0.45% of the sample. Specimen: unstimulated CD4+ T cells sorted from spleen or lymph node cells, collected before transplant. The source is a human donor who was the organ donor for an intestinal transplant.

The chain uses TRBV6-6 and TRBJ2-3; D is possibly TRBD1 (5 bases). Deletions cut 0 bases from V and 8 bases from J, with 18 bases between. CDR3 length: 16 residues. Germline CDR1 and CDR2: MNHNY and SVGAGI (reference sequence). The CDR3 loop reads CASSYSVDPGFGTQYF. The CDR3 nucleotides are TGTGCCAGCAGTTACTCAGTAGATCCAGGGTTTGGTACGCAGTATTTT.

This rearrangement joins TRBV5-1 to TRBJ2-2; 9 bases fit TRBD1. The CDR3 runs to 14 residues. The germline V gene encodes CDR1 SGHRS and CDR2 YFSETQ. V lost 3 bases and J lost 5; bases outside the gene matches: 2. In DNA form, the CDR3 reads TGCGCCAGCAGCTCCGGGACAGGGACCGGGGAGCTGTTTTTT. It yields the protein CASSSGTGTGELFF.